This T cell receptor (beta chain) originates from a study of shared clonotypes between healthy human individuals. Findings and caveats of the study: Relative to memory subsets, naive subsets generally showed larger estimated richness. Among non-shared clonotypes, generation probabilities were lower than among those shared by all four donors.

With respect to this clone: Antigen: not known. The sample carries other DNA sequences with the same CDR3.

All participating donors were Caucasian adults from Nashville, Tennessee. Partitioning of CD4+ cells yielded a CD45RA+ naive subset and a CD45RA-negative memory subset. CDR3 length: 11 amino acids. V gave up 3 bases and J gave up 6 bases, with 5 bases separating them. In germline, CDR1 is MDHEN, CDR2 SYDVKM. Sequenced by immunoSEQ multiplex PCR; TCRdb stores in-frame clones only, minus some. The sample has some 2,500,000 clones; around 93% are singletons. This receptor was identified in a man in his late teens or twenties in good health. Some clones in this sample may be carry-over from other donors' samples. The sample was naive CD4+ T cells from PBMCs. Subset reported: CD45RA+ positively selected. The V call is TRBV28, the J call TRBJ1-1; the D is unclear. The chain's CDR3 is CASSLRAEAFF. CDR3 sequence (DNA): TGTGCCAGCAGTTTGAGGGCTGAAGCTTTCTTT. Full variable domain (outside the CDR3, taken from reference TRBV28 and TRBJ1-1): DVKVTQSSRYLVKRTGEKVFLECVQDMDHENMFWYRQDPGLGLRLIYFSYDVKMKEKGDIPEGYSVSREKKERFSLILESASTNQTSMYLCASSLRAEAFFGQGTRLTVV.